The 12 T cell receptor beta chains below come from one sample, sequenced in a study of cytomegalovirus exposure and HLA in healthy donors. The PCR used 60 Vbeta and 13 Jbeta primers. TCRdb's copy holds only in-frame clones and misses some; the assay was immunoSEQ multiplex PCR. The sample includes just under 65,000 clones, just under 80% seen only once; the top ten take about 4.5%. Sequenced sample: PBMCs. These receptors were obtained from a woman younger than 45 in good health and CMV-seronegative.

The chain uses TRBV30 and TRBJ1-5; D may be TRBD1 (6 bases). This CDR3 has 14 residues. In germline, CDR1 is GTSNPN, CDR2 SVGIG (reference sequence). V gave up 2 bases and J gave up 2 bases, with 10 bases separating them. CDR3 loop: CAWSQNRGNQPQHF. CDR3 sequence (DNA): TGTGCCTGGAGTCAGAACAGGGGCAATCAGCCCCAGCATTTT.

The rearrangement uses TRBV5-1 and TRBJ1-2; perhaps TRBD1 as D (6 bases). The V and J ends lost 3 bases and 4 bases respectively, with 16 bases between them. The germline gives CDR1 SGHRS, CDR2 YFSETQ. The CDR3 runs 15 residues. This CDR3 reads CASSYSRDTPYGYTF. The CDR3 nucleotides are TGCGCCAGCAGCTACTCTCGGGACACCCCCTATGGCTACACCTTC.

The chain combines TRBV4-1 with TRBJ2-7, with 10 positions matching TRBD2. The CDR3 is made up of 15 amino acids. With 1 base clipped from V and 4 bases from J, the junction kept 4 bases outside the gene matches. Looked up from germline, CDR1 is MGHRA and CDR2 is YSYEKL. The CDR3 DNA reads as TGCGCCAGCAGCCAAGTTAGCGGGAGGAGTTACGAGCAGTACTTC. Amino acid sequence: CASSQVSGRSYEQYF.

This clone was seen a handful of times. The chain joins TRBV7-9 to TRBJ2-1; maybe TRBD1 (5 bases). V was shortened by 1 base and J by 7 bases, with 11 bases between the two germline ends. The germline V gene encodes CDR1 SEHNR and CDR2 FQNEAQ (reference sequence). There are 14 residues in the CDR3. The CDR3 DNA sequence: TGTGCCAGCAGCTTAGGACAGTCCCCGAATGAGCAGTTCTTC. Protein sequence: CASSLGQSPNEQFF. Combining the CDR3 with reference TRBV7-9 and TRBJ2-1 gives the whole variable domain DTGVSQNPRHKITKRGQNVTFRCDPISEHNRLYWYRQTLGQGPEFLTYFQNEAQLEKSRLLSDRFSAERPKGSFSTLEIQRTEQGDSAMYLCASSLGQSPNEQFFGPGTRLTVL.

The chain couples TRBV27 to TRBJ2-7, with 11 bases fitting TRBD1. Trimming cost V 5 bases and J 6 bases; bases outside gene matches: 9. The CDR3 covers 15 residues. CDR1 MNHEY and CDR2 SMNVEV come from the germline V gene (reference sequence). CDR3 in amino acids: CASSPAGTGGREQYF. Here the CDR3 DNA reads TGTGCCAGCAGTCCAGCCGGGACAGGGGGGCGCGAGCAGTACTTC.

V gene TRBV25-1 combines with J gene TRBJ1-2; tentative D call: TRBD1 (6 bases). The germline gives CDR1 MGHDK, CDR2 SYGVNS. This CDR3 spans 14 amino acids. Trimming cost V 3 bases and J 3 bases, with 11 bases left between them. This CDR3 is CASSEQGTYYGYTF. The CDR3 DNA reads as TGTGCCAGCAGTGAGCAGGGGACCTACTATGGCTACACCTTC.

The V gene is TRBV30, the J gene TRBJ2-5; 9 nucleotides match TRBD1. This CDR3 contains 15 residues. From germline, CDR1 is GTSNPN and CDR2 SVGIG (reference sequence). V dropped 5 bases and J dropped 5; count of bases not matched to a gene: 12. In nucleotides, the CDR3 is TGTGCCTGGGCCCCGGGACAGGGATTTTCGGAGACCCAGTACTTC. Its protein is CAWAPGQGFSETQYF.

The chain recombines TRBV6-5 with TRBJ2-7; D perhaps matches TRBD1 (6 bases). This CDR3 is built from 15 residues. The germline gives CDR1 MNHEY, CDR2 SVGAGI. Trimming removed 5 bases from V and 1 base from J, with 15 bases in between. The chain's CDR3 is CASSQTGFASYEQYF. In nucleotides, the CDR3 is TGTGCCAGCAGTCAAACAGGGTTCGCTTCCTACGAGCAGTACTTC.

As DNA, the CDR3 is TGTGCCAGCAGCTCTATTATCATGACAGGAAACTATGGCTACACCTTC. The encoded protein is CASSSIIMTGNYGYTF. The chain has TRBV11-2 and TRBJ1-2, with D perhaps matching TRBD1 (6 bases). The CDR3 runs 16 residues. Germline V gives CDR1 SGHAT, CDR2 FQNNGV. Trimming removed 4 bases from V and 2 bases from J, with 17 bases in between.

The chain carries TRBV6-5 and TRBJ1-1; D remains ambiguous. This CDR3 is built from 13 residues. Trimming removed 2 bases from V and 7 bases from J, with 11 bases in between. Germline CDR1 reads MNHEY; CDR2 reads SVGAGI. CDR3 protein: CASSYRQAGEAFF. In nucleotides, the CDR3 is TGTGCCAGCAGTTACCGGCAGGCAGGTGAAGCTTTCTTT.

This chain links TRBV25-1 with TRBJ2-7; D unclear. The CDR3 totals 11 residues. V was clipped by 6 bases and J by 1 base, with 4 bases between them. In germline, CDR1 is MGHDK, CDR2 SYGVNS. CDR3 nucleotides: TGTGCCAGCAGCTTTTCCTACGAGCAGTACTTC. Protein product: CASSFSYEQYF.

This clone was recorded once. The J gene is TRBJ2-5, the V gene TRBV6-5; the match to TRBD2 covers 7 bases. Germline CDR1 is MNHEY and CDR2 is SVGAGI. This CDR3 region has 15 residues. Unmatched junction bases numbered 8, after V lost 5 bases and J lost 2 bases. This CDR3 reads CASSTPPGGQETQYF. The CDR3 coding sequence is TGTGCCAGCAGTACCCCTCCGGGGGGACAAGAGACCCAGTACTTC.